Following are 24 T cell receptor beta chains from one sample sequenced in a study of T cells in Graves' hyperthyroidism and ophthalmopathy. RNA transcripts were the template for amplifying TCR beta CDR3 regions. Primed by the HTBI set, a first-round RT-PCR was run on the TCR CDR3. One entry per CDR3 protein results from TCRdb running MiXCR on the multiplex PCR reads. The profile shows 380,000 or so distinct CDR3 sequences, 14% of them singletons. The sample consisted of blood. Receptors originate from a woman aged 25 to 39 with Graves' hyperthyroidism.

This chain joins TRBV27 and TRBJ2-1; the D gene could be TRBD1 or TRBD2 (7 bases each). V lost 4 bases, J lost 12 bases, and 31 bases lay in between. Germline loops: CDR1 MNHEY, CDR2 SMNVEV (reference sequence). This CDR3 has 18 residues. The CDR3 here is CASSSLPTGAREEGRQFF. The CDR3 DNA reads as TGTGCCAGCAGTTCGCTACCAACAGGGGCCCGGGAGGAGGGCAGGCAGTTCTTC.

CDR3 in amino acids: CASSPNPYSNTGELFF. The DNA of the CDR3 is TGTGCCAGCAGCCCCAATCCCTATTCGAACACCGGGGAGCTGTTTTTT. The chain is built from TRBV27 and TRBJ2-2; D gene uncertain. CDR1 and CDR2 (germline): MNHEY, SMNVEV (reference sequence). Trimming left V 6 bases short and J 0 bases short, with 14 bases between. The CDR3 is made up of 16 amino acids.

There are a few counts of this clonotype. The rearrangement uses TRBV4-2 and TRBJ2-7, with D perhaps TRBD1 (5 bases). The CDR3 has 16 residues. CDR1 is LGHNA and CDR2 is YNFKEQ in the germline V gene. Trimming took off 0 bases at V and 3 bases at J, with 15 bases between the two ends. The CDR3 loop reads CASSQDVADSLYEQYF. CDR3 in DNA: TGTGCCAGCAGCCAAGATGTCGCAGACAGCCTCTACGAGCAGTACTTC.

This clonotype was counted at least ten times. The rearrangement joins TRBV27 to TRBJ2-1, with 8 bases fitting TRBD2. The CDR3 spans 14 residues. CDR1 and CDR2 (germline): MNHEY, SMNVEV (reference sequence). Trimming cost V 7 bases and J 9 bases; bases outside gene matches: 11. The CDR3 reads CASTLSLGGGEQFF. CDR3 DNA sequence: TGTGCCAGCACCCTCTCCCTCGGGGGGGGTGAGCAGTTCTTC.

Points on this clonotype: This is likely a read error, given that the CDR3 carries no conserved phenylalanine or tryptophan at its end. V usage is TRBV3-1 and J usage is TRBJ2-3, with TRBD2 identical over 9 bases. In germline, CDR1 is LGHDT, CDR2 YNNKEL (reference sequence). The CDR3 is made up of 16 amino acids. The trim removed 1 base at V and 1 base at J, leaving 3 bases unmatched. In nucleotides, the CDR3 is TGTGCCAGCAGCCAAGGGGCGGGAGGGCGCACAGATACGCAGTATTAT. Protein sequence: CASSQGAGGRTDTQYY.

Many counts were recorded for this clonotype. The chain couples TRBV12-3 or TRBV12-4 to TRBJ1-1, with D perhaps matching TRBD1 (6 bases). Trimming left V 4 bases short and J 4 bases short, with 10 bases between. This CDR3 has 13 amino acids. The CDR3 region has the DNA TGTGCCAGCAGTTCAGGGGTTGTCACTGAAGCTTTCTTT. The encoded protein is CASSSGVVTEAFF.

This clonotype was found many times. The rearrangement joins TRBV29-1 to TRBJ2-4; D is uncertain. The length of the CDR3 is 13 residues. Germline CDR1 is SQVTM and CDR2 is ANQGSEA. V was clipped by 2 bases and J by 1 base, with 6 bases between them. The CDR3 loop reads CSVESSAKNIQYF. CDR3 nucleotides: TGCAGCGTTGAATCCAGTGCCAAAAACATTCAGTACTTC. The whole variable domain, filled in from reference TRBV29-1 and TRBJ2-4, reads SAVISQKPSRDICQRGTSLTIQCQVDSQVTMMFWYRQQPGQSLTLIATANQGSEATYESGFVIDKFPISRPNLTFSTLTVSNMSPEDSSIYLCSVESSAKNIQYFGAGTRLSVL.

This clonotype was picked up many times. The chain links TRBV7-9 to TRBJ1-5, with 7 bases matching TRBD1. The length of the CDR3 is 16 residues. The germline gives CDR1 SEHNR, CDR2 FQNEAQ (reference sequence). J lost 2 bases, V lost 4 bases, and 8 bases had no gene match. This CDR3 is CASSSLEGQGNQPQHF. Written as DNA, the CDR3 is TGTGCCAGCAGCTCACTCGAAGGACAGGGCAATCAGCCCCAGCATTTT.

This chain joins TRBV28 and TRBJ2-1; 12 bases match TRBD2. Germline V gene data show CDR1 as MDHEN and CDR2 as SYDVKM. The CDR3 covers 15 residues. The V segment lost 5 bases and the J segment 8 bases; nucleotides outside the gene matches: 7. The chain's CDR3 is CASSILAGGLDEQFF. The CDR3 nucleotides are TGTGCCAGCAGTATACTAGCGGGAGGACTCGATGAGCAGTTCTTC.

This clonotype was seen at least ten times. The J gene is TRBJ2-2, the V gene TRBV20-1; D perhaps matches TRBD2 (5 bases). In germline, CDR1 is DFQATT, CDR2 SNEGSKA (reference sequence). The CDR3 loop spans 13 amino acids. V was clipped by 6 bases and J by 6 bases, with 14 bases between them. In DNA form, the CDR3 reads TGCAGTGCCCCAGCGGCCGGGGCCGGGGAGCTGTTTTTT. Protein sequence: CSAPAAGAGELFF.

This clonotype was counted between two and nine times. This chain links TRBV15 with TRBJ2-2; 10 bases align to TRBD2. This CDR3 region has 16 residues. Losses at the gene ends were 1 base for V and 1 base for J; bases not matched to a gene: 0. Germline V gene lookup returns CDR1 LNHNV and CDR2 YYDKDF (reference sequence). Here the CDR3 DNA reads TGTGCCACCAGCAGAGGGACTAGCGGGAACACCGGGGAGCTGTTTTTT. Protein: CATSRGTSGNTGELFF. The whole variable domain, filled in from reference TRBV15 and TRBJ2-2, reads DAMVIQNPRYQVTQFGKPVTLSCSQTLNHNVMYWYQQKSSQAPKLLFHYYDKDFNNEADTPDNFQSRRPNTSFCFLDIRSPGLGDTAMYLCATSRGTSGNTGELFFGEGSRLTVL.

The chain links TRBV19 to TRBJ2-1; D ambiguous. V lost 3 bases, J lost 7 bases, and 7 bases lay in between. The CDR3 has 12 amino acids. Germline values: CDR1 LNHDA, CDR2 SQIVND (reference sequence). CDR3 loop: CASSIFGNEQFF. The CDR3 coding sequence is TGTGCCAGTAGTATTTTCGGTAATGAGCAGTTCTTC.

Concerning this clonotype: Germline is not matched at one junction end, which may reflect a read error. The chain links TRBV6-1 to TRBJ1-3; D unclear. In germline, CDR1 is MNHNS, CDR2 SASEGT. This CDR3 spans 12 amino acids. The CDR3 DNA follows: TGTGCCAGCAGTGCGACTGGAAGCACCATATATTTT. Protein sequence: CASSATGSTIYF.

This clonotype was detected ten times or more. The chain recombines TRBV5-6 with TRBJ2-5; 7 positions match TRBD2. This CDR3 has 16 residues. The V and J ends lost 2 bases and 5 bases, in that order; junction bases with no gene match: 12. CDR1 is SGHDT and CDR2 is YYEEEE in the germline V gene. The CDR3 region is CASSFEAGENRETQYF. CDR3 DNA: TGTGCCAGCAGCTTTGAGGCGGGAGAAAATAGGGAGACCCAGTACTTC.

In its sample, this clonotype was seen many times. CDR3: CASGPRPLDRGPHNQPQHF. The CDR3 DNA follows: TGTGCTAGTGGTCCCCGCCCCCTCGACAGGGGTCCCCACAATCAGCCCCAGCATTTT. The rearrangement uses TRBV12-5 and TRBJ1-5; 8 nucleotides line up with TRBD1. V shed 5 bases, J shed 3 bases, and the junction held 18 bases outside the gene matches. The germline V gene has CDR1 LGHNT and CDR2 FRNRAP. The CDR3 loop spans 19 amino acids.

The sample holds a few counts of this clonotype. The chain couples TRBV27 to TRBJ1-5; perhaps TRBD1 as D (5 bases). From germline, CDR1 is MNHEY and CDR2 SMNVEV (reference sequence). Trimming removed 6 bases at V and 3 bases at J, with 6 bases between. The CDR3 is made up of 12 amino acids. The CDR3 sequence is CASRGPNQPQHF. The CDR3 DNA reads TGTGCCAGCAGGGGGCCCAATCAGCCCCAGCATTTT.

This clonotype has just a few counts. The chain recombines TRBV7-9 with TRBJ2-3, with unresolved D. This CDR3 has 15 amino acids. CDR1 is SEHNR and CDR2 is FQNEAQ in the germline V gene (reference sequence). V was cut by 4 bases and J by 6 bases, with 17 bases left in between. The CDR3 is CASSSAGPRFDTQYF. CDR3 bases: TGTGCCAGCAGCTCCGCCGGGCCCCGGTTTGATACGCAGTATTTT.

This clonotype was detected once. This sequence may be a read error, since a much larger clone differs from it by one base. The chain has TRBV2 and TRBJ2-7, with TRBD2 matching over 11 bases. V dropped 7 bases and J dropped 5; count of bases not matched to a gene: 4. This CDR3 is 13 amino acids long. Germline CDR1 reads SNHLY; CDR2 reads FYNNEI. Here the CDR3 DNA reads TGTGCCAGCACCCTAGCGGGAGGAAACGAGCAGTACTTC. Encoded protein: CASTLAGGNEQYF. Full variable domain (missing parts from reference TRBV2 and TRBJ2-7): EPEVTQTPSHQVTQMGQEVILRCVPISNHLYFYWYRQILGQKVEFLVSFYNNEISEKSEIFDDQFSVERPDGSNFTLKIRSTKLEDSAMYFCASTLAGGNEQYFGPGTRLTVT.

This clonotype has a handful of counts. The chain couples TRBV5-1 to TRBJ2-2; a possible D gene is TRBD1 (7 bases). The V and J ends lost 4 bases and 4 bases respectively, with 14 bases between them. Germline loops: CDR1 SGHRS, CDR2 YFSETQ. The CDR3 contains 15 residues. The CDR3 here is CASSPDQGGTGELFF. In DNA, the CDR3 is TGCGCCAGCAGCCCGGATCAGGGGGGCACCGGGGAGCTGTTTTTT.

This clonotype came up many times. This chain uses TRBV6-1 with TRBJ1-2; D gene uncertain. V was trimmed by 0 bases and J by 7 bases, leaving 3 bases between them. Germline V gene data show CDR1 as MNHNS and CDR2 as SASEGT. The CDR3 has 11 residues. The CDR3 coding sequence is TGTGCCAGCAGTGAAGCGGCTGGCTACACCTTC. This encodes CASSEAAGYTF.

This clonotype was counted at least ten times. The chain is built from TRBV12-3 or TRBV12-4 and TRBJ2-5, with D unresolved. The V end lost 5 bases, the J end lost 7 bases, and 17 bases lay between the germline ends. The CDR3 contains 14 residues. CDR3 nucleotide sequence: TGTGCCAGCAGTCCCCCGGGCCGCGCAGGGACCCAGTACTTC. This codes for CASSPPGRAGTQYF.

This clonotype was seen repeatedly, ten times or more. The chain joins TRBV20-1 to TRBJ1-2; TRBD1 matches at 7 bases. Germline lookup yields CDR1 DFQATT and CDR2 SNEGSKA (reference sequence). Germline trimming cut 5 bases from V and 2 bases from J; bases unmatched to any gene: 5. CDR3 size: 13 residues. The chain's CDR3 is CSAGETGNYGYTF. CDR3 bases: TGCAGTGCTGGGGAGACAGGGAACTATGGCTACACCTTC.

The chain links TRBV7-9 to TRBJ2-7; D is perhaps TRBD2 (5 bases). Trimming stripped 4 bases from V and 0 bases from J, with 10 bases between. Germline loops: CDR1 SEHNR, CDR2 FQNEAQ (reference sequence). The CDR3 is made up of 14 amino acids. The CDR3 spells CASSSDSSSYEQYF. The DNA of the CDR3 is TGTGCCAGCAGCTCGGACTCGAGCTCCTACGAGCAGTACTTC.

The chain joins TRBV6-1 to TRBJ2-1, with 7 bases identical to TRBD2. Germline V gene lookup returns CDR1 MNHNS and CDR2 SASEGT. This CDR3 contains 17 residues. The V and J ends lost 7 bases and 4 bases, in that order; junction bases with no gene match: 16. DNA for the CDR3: TGTGCCAGCACCGGGGGGAGGGCCCGGGTTAAGTACAATGAGCAGTTCTTC. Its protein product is CASTGGRARVKYNEQFF.